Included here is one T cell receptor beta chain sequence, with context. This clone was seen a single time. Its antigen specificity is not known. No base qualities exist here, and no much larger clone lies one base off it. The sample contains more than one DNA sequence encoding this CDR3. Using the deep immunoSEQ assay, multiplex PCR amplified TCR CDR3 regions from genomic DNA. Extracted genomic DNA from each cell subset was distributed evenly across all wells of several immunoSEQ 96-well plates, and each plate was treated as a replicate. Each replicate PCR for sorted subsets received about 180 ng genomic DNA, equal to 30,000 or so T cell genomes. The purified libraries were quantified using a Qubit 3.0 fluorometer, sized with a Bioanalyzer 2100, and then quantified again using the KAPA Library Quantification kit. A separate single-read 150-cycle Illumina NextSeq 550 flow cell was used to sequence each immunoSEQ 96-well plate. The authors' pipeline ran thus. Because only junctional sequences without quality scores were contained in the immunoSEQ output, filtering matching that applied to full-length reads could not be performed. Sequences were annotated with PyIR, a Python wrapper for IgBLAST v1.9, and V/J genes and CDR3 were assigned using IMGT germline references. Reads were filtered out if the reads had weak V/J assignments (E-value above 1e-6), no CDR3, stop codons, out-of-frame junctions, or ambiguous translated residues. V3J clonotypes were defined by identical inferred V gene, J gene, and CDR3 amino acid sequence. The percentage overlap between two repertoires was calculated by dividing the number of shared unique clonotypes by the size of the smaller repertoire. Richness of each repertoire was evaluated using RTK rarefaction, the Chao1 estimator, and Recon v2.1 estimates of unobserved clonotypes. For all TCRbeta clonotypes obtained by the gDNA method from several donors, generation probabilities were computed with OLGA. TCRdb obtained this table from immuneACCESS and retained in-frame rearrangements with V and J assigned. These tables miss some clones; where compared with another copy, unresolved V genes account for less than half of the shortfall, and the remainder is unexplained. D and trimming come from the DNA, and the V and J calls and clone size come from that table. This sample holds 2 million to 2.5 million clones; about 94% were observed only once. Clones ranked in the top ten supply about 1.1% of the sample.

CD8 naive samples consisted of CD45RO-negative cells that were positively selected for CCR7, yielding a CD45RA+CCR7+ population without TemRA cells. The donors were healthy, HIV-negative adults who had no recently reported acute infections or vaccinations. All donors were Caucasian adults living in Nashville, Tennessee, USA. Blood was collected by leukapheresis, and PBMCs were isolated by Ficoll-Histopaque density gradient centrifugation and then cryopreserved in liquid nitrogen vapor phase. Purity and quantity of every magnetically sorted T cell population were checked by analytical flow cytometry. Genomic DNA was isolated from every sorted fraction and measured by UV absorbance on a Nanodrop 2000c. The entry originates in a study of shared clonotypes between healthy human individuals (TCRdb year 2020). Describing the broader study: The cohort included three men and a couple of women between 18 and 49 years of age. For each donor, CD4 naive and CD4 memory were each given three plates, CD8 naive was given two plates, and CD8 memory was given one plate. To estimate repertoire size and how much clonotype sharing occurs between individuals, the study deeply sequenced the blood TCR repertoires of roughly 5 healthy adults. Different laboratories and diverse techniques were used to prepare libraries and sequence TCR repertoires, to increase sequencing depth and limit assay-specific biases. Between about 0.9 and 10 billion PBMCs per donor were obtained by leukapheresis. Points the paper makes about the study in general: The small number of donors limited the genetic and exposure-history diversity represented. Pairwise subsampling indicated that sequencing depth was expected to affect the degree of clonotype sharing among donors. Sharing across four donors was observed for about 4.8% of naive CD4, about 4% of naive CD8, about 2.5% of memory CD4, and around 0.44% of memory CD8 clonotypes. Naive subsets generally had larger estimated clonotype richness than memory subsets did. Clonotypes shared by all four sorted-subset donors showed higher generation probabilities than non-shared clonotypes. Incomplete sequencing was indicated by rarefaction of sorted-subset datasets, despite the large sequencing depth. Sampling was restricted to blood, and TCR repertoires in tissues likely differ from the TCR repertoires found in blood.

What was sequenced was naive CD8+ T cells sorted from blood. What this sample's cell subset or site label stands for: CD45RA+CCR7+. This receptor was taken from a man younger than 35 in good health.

Here is the DNA: TGCGCCAGCAGCCAAGCAAGGGGGAACACTGAAGCTTTCTTT. Translated, this gives CASSQARGNTEAFF. Recombination connected TRBV4-1 to TRBJ1-1, and the D gene may be TRBD1, 5 bases matching. The CDR3 numbers 14 residues from cysteine through phenylalanine. The CDR3 DNA has 42 bases and is translated from base 1. V drops 1 base and J drops 1 base, leaving 7 bases in between. CDR1 MGHRA and CDR2 YSYEKL were looked up in the germline V gene.